These 30 T cell receptor beta chains were sequenced from one sample in a study of follicular helper T cells after annual influenza vaccination (dated by TCRdb to the late 2010s). Receptor amplification or capture employed the immunoSEQ multiplex PCR assay. TCRdb's version of the immuneACCESS table is confined to in-frame rearrangements and falls short of the full clone set. An unresolved V gene accounts for under half of the shortfall where checked; the remainder is of unknown origin. The sample table lists several thousand clones, 70% to 90% of them with a count of one. The ten largest clones represent around 1.9% of the sample. This sample's time point label indicates: 2014-2015 season, 7 days after vaccination. The source was CXCR5+ CD38- circulating T follicular helper cells from blood, collected 7 days after influenza vaccination. The cell subset or site label corresponds to: circulating Tfh, non-naive CD4+CXCR5+PD-1+ (ICOS+CD38+ or ICOS-CD38-). Source of these receptors: an adult who received the influenza vaccine.

V gene TRBV27 combines with J gene TRBJ2-7; possibly TRBD2 for D (5 bases). The ends were cut back, 2 bases at V and 6 bases at J, with 17 bases in the middle. The CDR3 runs to 15 residues. Germline values: CDR1 MNHEY, CDR2 SMNVEV (reference sequence). The CDR3 DNA reads TGTGCCAGCAGTTTAAACTCCGTGCCGGGGAGCGAGCAGTACTTC. Protein product: CASSLNSVPGSEQYF.

The rearrangement joins TRBV10-1 to TRBJ1-3; D not certain. V lost 4 bases and J lost 8, with 18 bases in between. This CDR3 region has 15 residues. CDR1 is WNHNN, CDR2 SYGVQD, per germline (reference sequence). Here the CDR3 reads CASSAPRGRKYTIYF. The CDR3 DNA follows: TGCGCCAGCAGTGCCCCCCGGGGTCGGAAGTACACCATATATTTT.

The chain combines TRBV7-9 with TRBJ1-4; no reliable D call. The CDR3 totals 14 residues. Deletions cut 1 base from V and 6 bases from J, with 9 bases between. Germline CDR1 reads SEHNR; CDR2 reads FQNEAQ (reference sequence). The CDR3, as DNA: TGTGCCAGCAGCTTAGGGAACTACGATGAAAAACTGTTTTTT. Translation: CASSLGNYDEKLFF.

The genes are TRBV4-2 and TRBJ2-3, with 11 nucleotides matching TRBD1. The junction had 6 bases not matched to a gene; V was cut back by 0 bases and J by 1 base. Germline lookup yields CDR1 LGHNA and CDR2 YNFKEQ. The CDR3 spans 18 residues. CDR3 DNA sequence: TGTGCCAGCAGCCAAGAGGGGACAGGGGGAGGTGGCACAGATACGCAGTATTTT. This encodes CASSQEGTGGGGTDTQYF.

This chain links TRBV6-1 with TRBJ1-3; tentative D call: TRBD1 (6 bases). CDR3 length equals 17 residues. The V gene's germline CDR1 is MNHNS and CDR2 SASEGT. Trimming took off 1 base at V and 3 bases at J, with 16 bases between the two ends. The CDR3 sequence is CASSEDSRGSIGNTIYF. Here the CDR3 DNA reads TGTGCCAGCAGTGAAGATAGCAGGGGATCGATTGGAAACACCATATATTTT.

V usage is TRBV7-9 and J usage is TRBJ1-3; TRBD1 agrees at 7 bases. Trimming took 1 base from V and 5 from J; bases not matched to a gene: 2. Germline lookup yields CDR1 SEHNR and CDR2 FQNEAQ (reference sequence). The CDR3 runs 14 residues. In nucleotides, the CDR3 is TGTGCCAGCAGCTTAGGACAGGGAAGAAACACCATATATTTT. This codes for CASSLGQGRNTIYF.

The chain has TRBV28 and TRBJ1-1; D ambiguous. Trimming pared 2 bases from V and 1 base from J, leaving 2 bases between. Germline CDR1 is MDHEN and CDR2 is SYDVKM. The CDR3 is made up of 12 amino acids. Written as DNA, the CDR3 is TGTGCCAGCAGTTTACGGAACACTGAAGCTTTCTTT. This codes for CASSLRNTEAFF.

The chain employs TRBV6-6 and TRBJ1-2, with unresolved D. Germline values: CDR1 MNHNY, CDR2 SVGAGI (reference sequence). The CDR3 is 12 residues long. V was pared by 4 bases and J by 3 bases, with 6 bases between. CDR3 loop: CASSSGDYGYTF. The CDR3 DNA follows: TGTGCCAGCAGTTCAGGCGACTATGGCTACACCTTC.

The V gene is TRBV7-2, the J gene TRBJ2-5; 8 positions match TRBD2. Losses at the gene ends were 1 base for V and 4 bases for J; bases not matched to a gene: 8. Germline values: CDR1 SGHTA, CDR2 FQGNSA. The CDR3 runs to 16 residues. The CDR3 DNA is TGTGCCAGCAGCTTAGTTGGGACTAGTCGGGGAGAGACCCAGTACTTC. Residues: CASSLVGTSRGETQYF.

In its sample, this clone was seen once. The chain recombines TRBV6-1 with TRBJ1-3; the D gene is possibly TRBD1 (6 bases). This CDR3 is 15 amino acids long. Trimming took off 1 base at V and 2 bases at J, with 9 bases between the two ends. CDR1 and CDR2 (germline): MNHNS, SASEGT. The CDR3 sequence is CASSEGRGAGNTIYF. CDR3 sequence (DNA): TGTGCCAGCAGTGAAGGGAGGGGGGCTGGAAACACCATATATTTT.

This clone occurred once. The chain joins TRBV28 to TRBJ2-2; a weak D match, TRBD1 (6 bases). V lost 6 bases, J lost 3 bases, and 11 bases lay in between. CDR1 and CDR2 from the germline V gene are MDHEN and SYDVKM. The CDR3 is 14 residues long. The CDR3 nucleotides are TGTGCCAGCAGACGACAGGACTACACCGGGGAGCTGTTTTTT. As protein: CASRRQDYTGELFF.

This chain links TRBV28 with TRBJ1-4; perhaps TRBD1 as D (5 bases). Germline V gene data show CDR1 as MDHEN and CDR2 as SYDVKM. This CDR3 region has 14 residues. Trimming removed 7 bases at V and 8 bases at J, with 17 bases between. In nucleotides, the CDR3 is TGTGCCAGCACCCCATCTCAGGGCTGGGAAAAACTGTTTTTT. This encodes CASTPSQGWEKLFF.

The chain carries TRBV5-4 and TRBJ2-7; TRBD1 matches 7 bases. The CDR3 consists of 16 residues. Germline V gene lookup returns CDR1 SGHNT and CDR2 YYREEE (reference sequence). V trimming: 4 bases; J trimming: 2 bases; junction bases outside the gene matches: 12. CDR3 coding DNA: TGTGCCAGCAGCCCGGGGCCCCAGACAGGGCCCTACGAGCAGTACTTC. It is translated as CASSPGPQTGPYEQYF. Full variable domain (rest looked up from reference TRBV5-4 and TRBJ2-7): ETGVTQSPTHLIKTRGQQVTLRCSSQSGHNTVSWYQQALGQGPQFIFQYYREEENGRGNFPPRFSGLQFPNYSSELNVNALELDDSALYLCASSPGPQTGPYEQYFGPGTRLTVT.

This clone was seen once. The chain recombines TRBV6-1 with TRBJ2-1; D is unclear. Germline V gene lookup returns CDR1 MNHNS and CDR2 SASEGT. This CDR3 is built from 17 residues. Trimming took 1 base from V and 2 from J, leaving 15 bases between them. The CDR3 DNA is TGTGCCAGCAGTGAAGAGGCCCGAGTCGGCCCCTACAATGAGCAGTTCTTC. Protein sequence: CASSEEARVGPYNEQFF.

This clone was detected only once. This rearrangement joins TRBV11-2 to TRBJ2-3; D may match TRBD1 or TRBD2 (5 bases each). Germline V gene sequence: CDR1 SGHAT, CDR2 FQNNGV. The V and J ends lost 6 bases and 0 bases respectively, with 16 bases between them. The CDR3 is made up of 16 amino acids. CDR3 sequence: CASRTPGRKSTDTQYF. CDR3 in DNA: TGTGCCAGCAGGACGCCGGGACGTAAAAGCACAGATACGCAGTATTTT.

The chain has TRBV19 and TRBJ1-1, with D possibly matching TRBD1 (6 bases). The germline gives CDR1 LNHDA, CDR2 SQIVND (reference sequence). Trimming took off 5 bases at V and 1 base at J, with 11 bases between the two ends. The CDR3 spans 14 residues. DNA of the CDR3: TGTGCCAGTAGTTCGTACAGGGCGAACACTGAAGCTTTCTTT. Amino acids: CASSSYRANTEAFF.

The V call is TRBV5-4, the J call TRBJ2-5, with D perhaps matching TRBD1 or TRBD2 (6 bases each). CDR1 SGHNT and CDR2 YYREEE come from the germline V gene (reference sequence). Trimming took off 6 bases at V and 2 bases at J, with 17 bases between the two ends. The CDR3 spans 15 residues. The DNA for the CDR3 is TGTGCCAGCACCCTGGGGGGCAGGGAGCAAGAGACCCAGTACTTC. Protein sequence: CASTLGGREQETQYF.

This chain connects TRBV12-5 to TRBJ1-5, with D unclear. This CDR3 is 12 amino acids long. Trimming pared 5 bases from V and 3 bases from J, leaving 5 bases between. CDR1 is LGHNT and CDR2 is FRNRAP in the germline V gene. The CDR3 nucleotides read TGTGCTAGTGGTCCGTCCAATCAGCCCCAGCATTTT. It translates to CASGPSNQPQHF.

The J gene is TRBJ1-2, the V gene TRBV2; D ambiguous. From germline, CDR1 is SNHLY and CDR2 FYNNEI. Between the trimmed V and J ends, which lost 6 bases and 0 bases, there was a span of 8 bases. CDR3 size: 13 residues. CDR3 sequence reads: CASRQTANYGYTF. CDR3 in DNA: TGTGCCAGCAGGCAGACGGCTAACTATGGCTACACCTTC.

This clone was detected only a few times. This chain links TRBV9 with TRBJ1-5, with 8 positions matching TRBD1. This CDR3 comprises 14 residues. With 5 bases clipped from V and 6 bases from J, the junction kept 7 bases outside the gene matches. Germline V gene lookup returns CDR1 SGDLS and CDR2 YYNGEE. The CDR3: CASSPQGAGQPQHF. CDR3 in DNA: TGTGCCAGCAGTCCGCAGGGGGCGGGTCAGCCCCAGCATTTT.

This sequence joins TRBV10-3 and TRBJ1-1, with 8 bases fitting TRBD1. This CDR3 comprises 16 residues. Germline CDR1 is ENHRY and CDR2 is SYGVKD. Trimming cost V 8 bases and J 1 base; bases outside gene matches: 12. The CDR3 here is CAIGRGTGTENTEAFF. CDR3 nucleotide sequence: TGTGCCATCGGACGAGGGACAGGAACAGAGAACACTGAAGCTTTCTTT.

This chain uses TRBV19 with TRBJ1-6, with D perhaps TRBD1 (6 bases). The CDR3 consists of 13 residues. The ends were cut back, 7 bases at V and 8 bases at J, with 12 bases in the middle. Per germline, CDR1 LNHDA and CDR2 SQIVND (reference sequence). DNA of the CDR3: TGTGCCAGTATGAAATACAGGGATTCACCCCTCCACTTT. This gives the protein CASMKYRDSPLHF.

The rearrangement joins TRBV6-9 to TRBJ1-6; a possible D gene is TRBD1 (5 bases). Trimming removed 6 bases from V and 10 bases from J, with 16 bases in between. From germline, CDR1 is MNHGY and CDR2 SVAAGI. The CDR3 extends over 14 amino acids. CDR3 protein: CASRPRLTDSPLHF. CDR3 in DNA: TGTGCCAGCAGACCCCGGTTGACAGACTCACCCCTCCACTTT.

The V gene is TRBV5-4, the J gene TRBJ2-7; 7 nucleotides match TRBD1. V dropped 3 bases and J dropped 7; count of bases not matched to a gene: 13. This CDR3 is built from 15 residues. The germline V gene encodes CDR1 SGHNT and CDR2 YYREEE (reference sequence). This CDR3 reads CASSSYTGALWEQYF. In DNA form, the CDR3 reads TGTGCCAGCAGCTCATATACAGGGGCTTTGTGGGAGCAGTACTTC.

The chain links TRBV5-1 to TRBJ2-3; D assignment may be TRBD1 or TRBD2 (5 bases each). Trimming took 4 bases from V and 5 from J, leaving 17 bases between them. The CDR3 consists of 15 residues. Germline V gene data show CDR1 as SGHRS and CDR2 as YFSETQ. In nucleotides, the CDR3 is TGCGCCAGCAGCGTGTCAGGGATTGGAGGAGATACGCAGTATTTT. It is translated as CASSVSGIGGDTQYF. The full variable domain, rest sourced from reference TRBV5-1 and TRBJ2-3, is KAGVTQTPRYLIKTRGQQVTLSCSPISGHRSVSWYQQTPGQGLQFLFEYFSETQRNKGNFPGRFSGRQFSNSRSEMNVSTLELGDSALYLCASSVSGIGGDTQYFGPGTRLTVL.

The CDR3 nucleotides are TGTGCCACCAGCAGAGATCCGGGGTTCTTGTCTGGAAACACCATATATTTT. It yields the protein CATSRDPGFLSGNTIYF. The genes are TRBV15 and TRBJ1-3; D gene uncertain. Per germline, CDR1 LNHNV and CDR2 YYDKDF (reference sequence). The CDR3 runs 17 residues. Trimming cost V 0 bases and J 1 base, with 13 bases left between them.

The chain is built from TRBV7-8 and TRBJ2-5, with TRBD2 matching over 10 bases. Looked up from germline, CDR1 is SGHVS and CDR2 is FQNEAQ. V was clipped by 3 bases and J by 4 bases; unmatched bases: 8. The CDR3 length is 16 residues. The CDR3 reads CASSFSGGSLRETQYF. In DNA form, the CDR3 reads TGTGCCAGCAGCTTTAGCGGGGGGTCCCTTCGAGAGACCCAGTACTTC.

The table lists this clone with a count of one. The gene calls are TRBV4-1 and TRBJ1-4, with D possibly matching TRBD1 (5 bases). V lost 5 bases to trimming and J lost 8 bases, with 18 bases between them. The length of the CDR3 is 15 residues. CDR1 and CDR2 from the germline V gene are MGHRA and YSYEKL. CDR3 sequence reads: CASSRGLGQKEKLFF. The CDR3 nucleotides are TGCGCCAGCAGCAGGGGCCTCGGGCAGAAGGAAAAACTGTTTTTT.

The chain is built from TRBV7-9 and TRBJ2-1; no firm D call. The CDR3 is 13 amino acids. V gave up 5 bases and J gave up 9 bases, with 14 bases separating them. Germline V gives CDR1 SEHNR, CDR2 FQNEAQ (reference sequence). The CDR3 region is CASSPHPEVEQFF. In DNA form, the CDR3 reads TGTGCCAGCAGCCCGCACCCCGAAGTTGAGCAGTTCTTC.

The chain recombines TRBV30 with TRBJ1-6; D gene uncertain. Trimming cost V 1 base and J 0 bases, with 7 bases left between them. Germline CDR1 is GTSNPN and CDR2 is SVGIG (reference sequence). There are 15 residues in the CDR3. CDR3 residues: CAWSALSSYNSPLHF. The CDR3 DNA reads as TGTGCCTGGAGTGCACTAAGCTCCTATAATTCACCCCTCCACTTT. Drawing the rest from reference TRBV30 and TRBJ1-6, the complete variable domain is SQTIHQWPATLVQPVGSPLSLECTVEGTSNPNLYWYRQAAGRGLQLLFYSVGIGQISSEVPQNLSASRPQDRQFILSSKKLLLSDSGFYLCAWSALSSYNSPLHFGNGTRLTVT.